The 3 T cell receptor beta chains below all came from one sample that was sequenced in a study of Ad26.COV2.S vaccination and SARS-CoV-2 variants. Profiled with immunoSEQ multiplex PCR; TCRdb holds only in-frame clones, not every one. Of about 680,000 clones in the sample, around 92% were seen once. Treatment here: about 20 received Ad26.COV2.S at low or high dose, single or two shots; about 5 received placebo; per-sample allocation not given. Collection of samples fell on day 63 after the first vaccine or placebo injection. This sample comprised peripheral blood, obtained in a trial of Ad26.COV2.S vaccine versus placebo. All receptors come from a person aged 18 to 65 who received the Ad26.COV2.S COVID-19 vaccine or a placebo.

This clone was recorded only once. This chain links TRBV10-3 with TRBJ1-4, with TRBD1 matching over 7 bases. The CDR3 has 14 amino acids. The V and J ends lost 6 bases and 8 bases, in that order; junction bases with no gene match: 9. Germline V CDR1 and CDR2: ENHRY, SYGVKD. CDR3 region: CAISSGTEREKLFF. The CDR3 nucleotides read TGTGCCATCAGCAGTGGGACAGAAAGGGAAAAACTGTTTTTT.

This clone has only one observation. The rearrangement uses TRBV24-1 and TRBJ2-5; TRBD1 matches at 7 bases. The CDR3 has 15 amino acids. V gave up 3 bases and J gave up 4 bases; unmatched junction bases: 7. Germline V CDR1 and CDR2: KGHDR, SFDVKD. The CDR3 DNA sequence: TGTGCCACCAGTGATGGCAGTAGGGGGCGAGAGACCCAGTACTTC. It yields the protein CATSDGSRGRETQYF.

The chain joins TRBV11-2 to TRBJ1-1; no clear D gene. Trimming left V 5 bases short and J 4 bases short, with 8 bases between. The CDR3 runs to 12 residues. CDR1 is SGHAT, CDR2 FQNNGV, per germline. This CDR3 reads CASSPRPTEAFF. In DNA, the CDR3 is TGTGCCAGCAGCCCAAGACCCACTGAAGCTTTCTTT.